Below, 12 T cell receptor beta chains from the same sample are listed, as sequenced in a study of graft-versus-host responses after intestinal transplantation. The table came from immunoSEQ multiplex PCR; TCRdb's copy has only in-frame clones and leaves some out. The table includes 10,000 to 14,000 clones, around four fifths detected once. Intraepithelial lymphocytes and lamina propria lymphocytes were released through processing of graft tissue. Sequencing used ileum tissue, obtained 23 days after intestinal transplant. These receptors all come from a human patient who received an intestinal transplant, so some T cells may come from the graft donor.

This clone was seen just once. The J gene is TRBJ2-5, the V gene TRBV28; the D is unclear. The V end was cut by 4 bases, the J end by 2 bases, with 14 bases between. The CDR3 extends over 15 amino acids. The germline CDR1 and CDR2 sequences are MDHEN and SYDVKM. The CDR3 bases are TGTGCCAGCAGTTCCCTTCGACGAATACAAGAGACCCAGTACTTC. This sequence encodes CASSSLRRIQETQYF. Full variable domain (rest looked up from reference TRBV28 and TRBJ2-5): DVKVTQSSRYLVKRTGEKVFLECVQDMDHENMFWYRQDPGLGLRLIYFSYDVKMKEKGDIPEGYSVSREKKERFSLILESASTNQTSMYLCASSSLRRIQETQYFGPGTRLLVL.

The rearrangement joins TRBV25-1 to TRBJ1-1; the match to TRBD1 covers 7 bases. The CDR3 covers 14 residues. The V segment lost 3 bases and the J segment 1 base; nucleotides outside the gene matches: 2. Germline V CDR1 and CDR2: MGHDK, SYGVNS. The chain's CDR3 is CASSDRGGNTEAFF. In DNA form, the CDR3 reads TGTGCCAGCAGTGACAGGGGGGGGAACACTGAAGCTTTCTTT. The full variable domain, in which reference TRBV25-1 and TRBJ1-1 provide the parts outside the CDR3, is EADIYQTPRYLVIGTGKKITLECSQTMGHDKMYWYQQDPGMELHLIHYSYGVNSTEKGDLSSESTVSRIRTEHFPLTLESARPSHTSQYLCASSDRGGNTEAFFGQGTRLTVV.

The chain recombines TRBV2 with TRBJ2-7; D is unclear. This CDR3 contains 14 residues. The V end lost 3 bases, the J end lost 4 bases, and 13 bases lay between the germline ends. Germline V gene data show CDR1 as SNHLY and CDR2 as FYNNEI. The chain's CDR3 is CASSEVPGAYEQYF. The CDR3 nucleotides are TGTGCCAGCAGTGAGGTGCCGGGCGCGTACGAGCAGTACTTC.

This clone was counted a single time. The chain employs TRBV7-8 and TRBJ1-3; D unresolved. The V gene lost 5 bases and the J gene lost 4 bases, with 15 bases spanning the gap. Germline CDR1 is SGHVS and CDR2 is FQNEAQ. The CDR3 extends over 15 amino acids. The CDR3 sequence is CASSVTPMGGNTIYF. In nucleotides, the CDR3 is TGTGCCAGCAGCGTGACCCCTATGGGAGGAAACACCATATATTTT.

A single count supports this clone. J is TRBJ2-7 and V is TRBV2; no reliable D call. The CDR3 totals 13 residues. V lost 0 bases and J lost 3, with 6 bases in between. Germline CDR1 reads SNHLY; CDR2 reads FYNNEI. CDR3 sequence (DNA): TGTGCCAGCAGTGAAGCGGGGATCTACGAGCAGTACTTC. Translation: CASSEAGIYEQYF.

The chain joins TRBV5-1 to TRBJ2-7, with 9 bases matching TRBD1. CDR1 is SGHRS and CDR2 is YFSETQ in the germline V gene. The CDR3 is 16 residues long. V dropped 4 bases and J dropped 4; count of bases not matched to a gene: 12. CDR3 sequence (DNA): TGCGCCAGCAGCCGACCAGGGACAGGGAAGTGGTACGAGCAGTACTTC. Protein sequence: CASSRPGTGKWYEQYF.

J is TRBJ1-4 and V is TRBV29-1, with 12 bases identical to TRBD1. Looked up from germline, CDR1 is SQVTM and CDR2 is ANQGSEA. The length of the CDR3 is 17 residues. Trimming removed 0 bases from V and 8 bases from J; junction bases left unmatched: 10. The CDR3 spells CSVEDPGDRGRNEKLFF. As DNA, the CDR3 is TGCAGCGTTGAAGATCCGGGGGACAGGGGGCGAAACGAAAAACTGTTTTTT.

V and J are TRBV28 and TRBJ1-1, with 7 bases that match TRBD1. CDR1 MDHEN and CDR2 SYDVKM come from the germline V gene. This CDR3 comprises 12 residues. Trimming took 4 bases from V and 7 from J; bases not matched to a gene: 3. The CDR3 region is CASSWGTVEAFF. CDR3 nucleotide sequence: TGTGCCAGCAGTTGGGGGACAGTTGAAGCTTTCTTT.

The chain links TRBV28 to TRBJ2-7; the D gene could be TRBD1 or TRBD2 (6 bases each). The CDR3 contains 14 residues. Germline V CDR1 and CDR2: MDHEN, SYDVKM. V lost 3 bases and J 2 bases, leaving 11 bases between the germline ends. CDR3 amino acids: CASSFPGEAYEQYF. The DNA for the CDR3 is TGTGCCAGCAGTTTCCCAGGGGAGGCCTACGAGCAGTACTTC.

CDR3 region: CASSKPGQPYEQYF. CDR3 bases: TGTGCCAGCAGCAAACCGGGACAGCCCTACGAGCAGTACTTC. The V and J genes are TRBV5-4 and TRBJ2-7; 7 bases are shared with TRBD1. J was trimmed by 2 bases and V by 4 bases; bases with no gene match: 6. This CDR3 spans 14 amino acids. Germline V lookup: CDR1 SGHNT, CDR2 YYREEE (reference sequence).

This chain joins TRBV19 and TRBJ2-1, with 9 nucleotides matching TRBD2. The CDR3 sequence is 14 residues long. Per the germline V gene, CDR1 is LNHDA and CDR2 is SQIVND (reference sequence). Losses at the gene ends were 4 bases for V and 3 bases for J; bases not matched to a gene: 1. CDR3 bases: TGTGCCAGTAGTACACTAGCGGGCTACAATGAGCAGTTCTTC. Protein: CASSTLAGYNEQFF.

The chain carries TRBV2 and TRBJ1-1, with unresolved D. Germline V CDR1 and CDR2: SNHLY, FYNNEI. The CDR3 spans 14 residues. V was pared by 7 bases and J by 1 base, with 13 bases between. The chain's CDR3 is CASTRTPENTEAFF. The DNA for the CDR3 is TGTGCCAGCACCAGAACCCCAGAGAACACTGAAGCTTTCTTT. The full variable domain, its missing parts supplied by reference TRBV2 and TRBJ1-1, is EPEVTQTPSHQVTQMGQEVILRCVPISNHLYFYWYRQILGQKVEFLVSFYNNEISEKSEIFDDQFSVERPDGSNFTLKIRSTKLEDSAMYFCASTRTPENTEAFFGQGTRLTVV.